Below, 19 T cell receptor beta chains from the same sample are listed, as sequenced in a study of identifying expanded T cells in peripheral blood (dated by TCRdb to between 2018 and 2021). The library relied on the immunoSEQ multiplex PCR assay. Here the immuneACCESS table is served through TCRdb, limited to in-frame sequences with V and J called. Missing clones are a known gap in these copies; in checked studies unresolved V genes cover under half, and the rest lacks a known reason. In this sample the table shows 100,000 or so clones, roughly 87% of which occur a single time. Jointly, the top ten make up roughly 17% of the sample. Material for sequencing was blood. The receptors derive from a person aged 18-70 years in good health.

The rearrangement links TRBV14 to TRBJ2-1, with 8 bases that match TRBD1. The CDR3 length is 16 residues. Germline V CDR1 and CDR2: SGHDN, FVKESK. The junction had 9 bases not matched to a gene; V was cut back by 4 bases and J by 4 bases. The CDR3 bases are TGTGCCAGCAGCCCTCGGGGACAGGTCTTATACAATGAGCAGTTCTTC. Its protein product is CASSPRGQVLYNEQFF.

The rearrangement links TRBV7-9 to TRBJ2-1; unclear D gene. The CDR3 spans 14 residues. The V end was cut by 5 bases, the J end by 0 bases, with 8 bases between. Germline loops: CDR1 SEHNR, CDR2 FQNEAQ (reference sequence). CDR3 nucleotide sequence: TGTGCCAGCAGCCCGTCCCACTCCTACAATGAGCAGTTCTTC. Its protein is CASSPSHSYNEQFF. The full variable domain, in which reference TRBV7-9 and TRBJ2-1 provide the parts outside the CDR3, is DTGVSQNPRHKITKRGQNVTFRCDPISEHNRLYWYRQTLGQGPEFLTYFQNEAQLEKSRLLSDRFSAERPKGSFSTLEIQRTEQGDSAMYLCASSPSHSYNEQFFGPGTRLTVL.

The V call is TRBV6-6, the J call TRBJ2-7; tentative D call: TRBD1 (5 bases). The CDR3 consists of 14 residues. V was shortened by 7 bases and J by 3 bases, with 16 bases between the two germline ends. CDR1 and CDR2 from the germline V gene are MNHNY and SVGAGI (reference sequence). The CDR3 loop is CASNPTREYYEQYF. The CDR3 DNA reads TGTGCCAGCAATCCCACCAGGGAATACTACGAGCAGTACTTC.

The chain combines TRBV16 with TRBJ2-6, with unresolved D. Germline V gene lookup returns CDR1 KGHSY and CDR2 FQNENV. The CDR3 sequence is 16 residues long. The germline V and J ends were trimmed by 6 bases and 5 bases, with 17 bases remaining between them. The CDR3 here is CASSPDISGWANVLTF. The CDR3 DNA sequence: TGTGCCAGCAGTCCCGACATTTCAGGCTGGGCCAACGTCCTGACTTTC. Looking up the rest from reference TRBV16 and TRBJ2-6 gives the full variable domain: GEEVAQTPKHLVRGEGQKAKLYCAPIKGHSYVFWYQQVLKNEFKFLISFQNENVFDETGMPKERFSAKCLPNSPCSLEIQATKLEDSAVYFCASSPDISGWANVLTFGAGSRLTVL.

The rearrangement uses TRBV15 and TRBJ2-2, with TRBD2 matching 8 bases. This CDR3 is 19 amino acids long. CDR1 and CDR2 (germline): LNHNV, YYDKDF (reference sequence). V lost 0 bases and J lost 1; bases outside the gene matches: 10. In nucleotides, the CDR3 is TGTGCCACCAGCAGAGATATGAGGACGGGAGGGGTGAACACCGGGGAGCTGTTTTTT. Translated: CATSRDMRTGGVNTGELFF.

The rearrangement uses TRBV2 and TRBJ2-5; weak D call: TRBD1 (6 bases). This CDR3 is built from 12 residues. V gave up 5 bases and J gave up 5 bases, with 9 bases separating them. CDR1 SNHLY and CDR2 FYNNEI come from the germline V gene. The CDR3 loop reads CASSQGLETQYF. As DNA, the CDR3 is TGTGCCAGCAGTCAGGGGTTGGAGACCCAGTACTTC.

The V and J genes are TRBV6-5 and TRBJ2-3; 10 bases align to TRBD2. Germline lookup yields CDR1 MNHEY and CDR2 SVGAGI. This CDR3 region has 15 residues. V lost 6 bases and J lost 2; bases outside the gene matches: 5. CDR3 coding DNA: TGTGCCAGCAGGCAAGCGGGGGGGAACACAGATACGCAGTATTTT. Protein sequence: CASRQAGGNTDTQYF.

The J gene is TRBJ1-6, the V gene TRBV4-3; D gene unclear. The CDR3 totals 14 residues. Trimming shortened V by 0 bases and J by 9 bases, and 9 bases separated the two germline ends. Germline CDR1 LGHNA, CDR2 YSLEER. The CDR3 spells CASSQDLVSSPLHF. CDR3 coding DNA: TGCGCCAGCAGCCAAGATCTAGTCAGTTCACCCCTCCACTTT.

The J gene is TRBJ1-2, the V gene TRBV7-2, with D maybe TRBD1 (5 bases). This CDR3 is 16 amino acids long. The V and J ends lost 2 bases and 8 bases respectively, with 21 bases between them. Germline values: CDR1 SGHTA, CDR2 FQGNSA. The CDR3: CASSLSPGRGSGGYTF. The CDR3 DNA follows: TGTGCCAGCAGCTTATCCCCCGGACGGGGGTCCGGCGGCTACACCTTC.

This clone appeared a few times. Written as DNA, the CDR3 is TGCGCCAGCAGCTTGGATATCCTGTCTACTGAAGCTTTCTTT. It translates to CASSLDILSTEAFF. The rearrangement links TRBV5-1 to TRBJ1-1; D gene uncertain. The CDR3 runs to 14 residues. Germline V gives CDR1 SGHRS, CDR2 YFSETQ. V lost 0 bases and J lost 5, with 11 bases in between.

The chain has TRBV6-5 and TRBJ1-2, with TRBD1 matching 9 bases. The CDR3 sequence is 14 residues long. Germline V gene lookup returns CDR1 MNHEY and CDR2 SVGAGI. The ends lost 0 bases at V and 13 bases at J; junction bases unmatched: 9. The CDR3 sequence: CASSYSFTGGAVTF. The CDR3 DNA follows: TGTGCCAGCAGTTACTCGTTCACAGGGGGCGCGGTCACCTTC.

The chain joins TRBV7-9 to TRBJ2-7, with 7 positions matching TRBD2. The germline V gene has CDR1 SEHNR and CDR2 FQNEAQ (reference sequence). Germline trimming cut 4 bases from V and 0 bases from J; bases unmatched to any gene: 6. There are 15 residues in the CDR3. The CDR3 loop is CASSSQRGSSYEQYF. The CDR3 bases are TGTGCCAGCAGCTCTCAGCGGGGCTCCTCCTACGAGCAGTACTTC.

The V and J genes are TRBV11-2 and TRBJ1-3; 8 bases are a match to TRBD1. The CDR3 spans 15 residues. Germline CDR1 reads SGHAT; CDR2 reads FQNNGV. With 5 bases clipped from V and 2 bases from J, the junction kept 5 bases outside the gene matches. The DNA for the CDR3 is TGTGCCAGCAGCCGAGACAGGGGACCTGGAAACACCATATATTTT. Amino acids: CASSRDRGPGNTIYF. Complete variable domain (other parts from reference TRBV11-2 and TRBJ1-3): EAGVAQSPRYKIIEKRQSVAFWCNPISGHATLYWYQQILGQGPKLLIQFQNNGVVDDSQLPKDRFSAERLKGVDSTLKIQPAKLEDSAVYLCASSRDRGPGNTIYFGEGSWLTVV.

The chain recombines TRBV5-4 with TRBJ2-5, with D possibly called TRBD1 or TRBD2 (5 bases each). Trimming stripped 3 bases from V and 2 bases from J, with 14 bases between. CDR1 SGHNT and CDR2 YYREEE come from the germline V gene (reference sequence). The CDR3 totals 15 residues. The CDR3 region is CASSSWGGLQETQYF. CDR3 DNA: TGTGCCAGCAGCTCCTGGGGCGGACTTCAAGAGACCCAGTACTTC.

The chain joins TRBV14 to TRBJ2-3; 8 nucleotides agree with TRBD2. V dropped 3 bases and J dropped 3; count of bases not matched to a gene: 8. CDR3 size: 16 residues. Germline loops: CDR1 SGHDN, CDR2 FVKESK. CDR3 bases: TGTGCCAGCAGCCAGGCGGGGGGATGGGATACAGATACGCAGTATTTT. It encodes CASSQAGGWDTDTQYF.

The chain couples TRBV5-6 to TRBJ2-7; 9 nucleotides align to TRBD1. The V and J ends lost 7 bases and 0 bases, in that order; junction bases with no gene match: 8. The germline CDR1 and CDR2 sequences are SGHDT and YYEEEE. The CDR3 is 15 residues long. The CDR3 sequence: CASGVDRGVSYEQYF. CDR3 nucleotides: TGTGCCAGCGGAGTAGACAGGGGGGTCTCCTACGAGCAGTACTTC.

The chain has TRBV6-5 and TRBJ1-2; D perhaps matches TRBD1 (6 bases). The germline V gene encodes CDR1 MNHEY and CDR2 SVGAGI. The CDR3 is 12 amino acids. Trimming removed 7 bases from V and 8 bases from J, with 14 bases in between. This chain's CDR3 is CASKTTGGGYTF. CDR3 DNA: TGTGCCAGCAAAACGACAGGCGGAGGCTACACCTTC.

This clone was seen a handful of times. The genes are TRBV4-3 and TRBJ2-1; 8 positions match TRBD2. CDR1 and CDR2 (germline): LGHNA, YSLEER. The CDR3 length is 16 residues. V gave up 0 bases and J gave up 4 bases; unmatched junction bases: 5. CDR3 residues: CASSQDVRGGYNEQFF. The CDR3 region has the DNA TGCGCCAGCAGCCAAGATGTCCGGGGGGGGTACAATGAGCAGTTCTTC.

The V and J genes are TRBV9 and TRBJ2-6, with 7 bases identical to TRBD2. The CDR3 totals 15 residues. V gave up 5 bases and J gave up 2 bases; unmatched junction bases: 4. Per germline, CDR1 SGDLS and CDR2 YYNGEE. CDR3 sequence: CASRGSGAGANVLTF. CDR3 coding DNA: TGTGCCAGCAGAGGCAGCGGGGCTGGGGCCAACGTCCTGACTTTC.